This T cell receptor beta chain came from a study of beta chain features in type 1 diabetes. Investigators reverse transcribed all isolated RNA, so they sequenced expressed TCRB transcripts. TCRdb's copy holds only in-frame clones and misses some; the assay was immunoSEQ multiplex PCR. Among under 400,000 clones, 12% to 15% were seen once, and the ten largest hold roughly 7%. This clone was seen a handful of times. Its cognate antigen is unknown. The CDR3 runs to 15 residues. Trimming at V came to 4 bases and at J to 3 bases, leaving 9 bases not matched to a gene. Germline V gene lookup returns CDR1 SGHRS and CDR2 YFSETQ. Notes on the study in general: The study found moderately but significantly shorter TCRB CDR3s in all four CD4+ subsets of Type 1 diabetes patients.

Specimen: central memory CD4+ T cells from blood. The chain employs TRBV5-1 and TRBJ2-5, with 7 bases that match TRBD2. This receptor was obtained from a man aged 25 to 40 in good health. In nucleotides, the CDR3 is TGCGCCAGCAGCGGACTCGGTCGGGGGGAAGAGACCCAGTACTTC. Translation: CASSGLGRGEETQYF.